The 20 T cell receptor beta chains below come from one sample, sequenced in a study of metastatic and nonmetastatic thyroid tumors. All patients were treatment-naive before thyroid surgery. MiXCR re-clonotyped the PCR reads for TCRdb. The repertoire includes fewer than 35,000 clones, over 15% of them detected once, and over 9.5% sits in the top ten. Input material: blood. All receptors derive from a female donor with papillary thyroid cancer or a benign thyroid nodule (not recorded which). Some clones in this sample may be carry-over from other donors' samples.

This clone has at least ten counts. CDR3 loop: CASSQDASGGTQFF. CDR3 sequence (DNA): TGTGCCAGCAGCCAAGACGCTAGCGGGGGGACGCAGTTCTTC. The V call is TRBV3-1, the J call TRBJ2-1, with 11 bases lining up with TRBD2. This CDR3 comprises 14 residues. Germline CDR1 and CDR2: LGHDT and YNNKEL (reference sequence). Trimming took 0 bases from V and 12 from J; bases not matched to a gene: 4.

This clone was recorded many times. The V and J genes are TRBV10-1 and TRBJ2-1, with TRBD1 identical over 11 bases. After removal of 3 bases from V and 0 bases from J, the junction contained 4 bases not matched to a gene. The length of the CDR3 is 17 residues. CDR1 and CDR2 (germline): WNHNN, SYGVQD (reference sequence). The CDR3 here is CASSDQGQGVSYNEQFF. CDR3 nucleotides: TGCGCCAGCAGTGACCAGGGACAGGGGGTCTCCTACAATGAGCAGTTCTTC.

This clone was seen ten or more times. The V call is TRBV20-1, the J call TRBJ1-3, with 7 bases aligning to TRBD1. The ends lost 3 bases at V and 0 bases at J; junction bases unmatched: 8. The CDR3 is 16 amino acids. Germline loops: CDR1 DFQATT, CDR2 SNEGSKA (reference sequence). DNA for the CDR3: TGCAGTGCTAGTCCCCACAGGGGAATCTCTGGAAACACCATATATTTT. Translated: CSASPHRGISGNTIYF.

This clone was observed many times. The rearrangement uses TRBV7-3 and TRBJ2-3, with 10 bases identical to TRBD2. This CDR3 has 15 residues. V gave up 2 bases and J gave up 4 bases; unmatched junction bases: 3. The germline V gene has CDR1 SGHTA and CDR2 FQGTGA. CDR3 sequence (DNA): TGTGCCAGCAGCTTACTAGCGGGAGACGCAGATACGCAGTATTTT. Amino acids: CASSLLAGDADTQYF.

This clone was found a few times. The rearrangement joins TRBV15 to TRBJ2-7, with 7 positions matching TRBD1. V shed 3 bases and J 6 bases; nucleotides not matched to a gene: 2. The CDR3 is 12 amino acids. Germline CDR1 LNHNV, CDR2 YYDKDF (reference sequence). This CDR3 is CATSSTGVEQYF. The CDR3 DNA follows: TGTGCCACCAGCAGTACAGGGGTCGAGCAGTACTTC.

Many counts were recorded for this clone. A read error is possible here, since a much larger clone lies one base away. The chain employs TRBV19 and TRBJ2-7; D may be TRBD1 (5 bases). Germline assignment: CDR1 LNHDA and CDR2 SQIVND (reference sequence). V was pared by 5 bases and J by 0 bases, with 14 bases between. This CDR3 spans 15 amino acids. The CDR3 DNA sequence: TGTGCCAGTAGTGCAAGGGGCAGGGTCTCCTACGAGCAGTACTTC. Encoded protein: CASSARGRVSYEQYF.

This clone has ten or more counts. The gene calls are TRBV5-4 and TRBJ1-5; no reliable D call. V was shortened by 2 bases and J by 7 bases, with 10 bases between the two germline ends. There are 13 residues in the CDR3. Germline values: CDR1 SGHNT, CDR2 YYREEE (reference sequence). CDR3 amino acids: CASSFEGLQPQHF. The DNA of the CDR3 is TGTGCCAGCAGCTTTGAGGGATTACAGCCCCAGCATTTT.

This clone was observed many times. The V and J genes are TRBV28 and TRBJ1-4; 10 nucleotides agree with TRBD1. The J segment lost 9 bases and the V segment lost 4 bases, leaving 8 bases of the junction unmatched. The CDR3 is 15 residues long. CDR1 is MDHEN and CDR2 is SYDVKM in the germline V gene. As DNA, the CDR3 is TGTGCCAGCAGTTCGGCGGGACAGGGGAATAAAAAACTGTTTTTT. Translation: CASSSAGQGNKKLFF.

This clone was observed at least ten times. This chain uses TRBV29-1 with TRBJ1-3, with TRBD1 as a possible D gene (5 bases). V was cut by 3 bases and J by 4 bases, with 10 bases left in between. Germline V CDR1 and CDR2: SQVTM, ANQGSEA. The CDR3 has 13 amino acids. The DNA for the CDR3 is TGCAGCGTTGAGGGGCGGGACGGAAACACCATATATTTT. Translated, it gives CSVEGRDGNTIYF.

This clone was seen at least ten times. This rearrangement joins TRBV20-1 to TRBJ2-3; 8 nucleotides line up with TRBD2. Germline V gene data show CDR1 as DFQATT and CDR2 as SNEGSKA (reference sequence). The CDR3 is 14 residues long. After removal of 6 bases from V and 8 bases from J, the junction contained 13 bases not matched to a gene. CDR3 nucleotide sequence: TGCAGTGCCCCGGGACTAGGGACGACGGGTACGCAGTATTTT. Its protein is CSAPGLGTTGTQYF.

This clone was picked up one time. The junction departs from germline at one end; a sequencing error may be responsible. V is TRBV13 and J is TRBJ2-7, with 8 bases identical to TRBD2. Germline V gene sequence: CDR1 PRHDT, CDR2 FYEKMQ (reference sequence). The CDR3 sequence is 14 residues long. The CDR3 here is CASSLGWTSNEQYF. The DNA for the CDR3 is TGTGCCAGCAGCTTAGGTTGGACTAGCAACGAGCAATACTTC.

This clone was counted at least ten times. V and J are TRBV7-9 and TRBJ2-5; D may be TRBD2 (5 bases). Per germline, CDR1 SEHNR and CDR2 FQNEAQ (reference sequence). There are 13 residues in the CDR3. V was shortened by 3 bases and J by 2 bases, with 7 bases between the two germline ends. In DNA, the CDR3 is TGTGCCAGCAGCTTGGGAGTTCAAGAGACCCAGTACTTC. It is translated as CASSLGVQETQYF.

This clone was seen only once. This may be a read error: a much more frequent sequence differs by one nucleotide. This chain uses TRBV4-1 with TRBJ1-1; possible D gene TRBD1, 5 bases. This CDR3 has 12 amino acids. From germline, CDR1 is MGHRA and CDR2 YSYEKL. The V end lost 4 bases, the J end lost 9 bases, and 12 bases lay between the germline ends. The CDR3 protein is CASSLPGHQAFF. The CDR3 DNA reads as TGCGCCAGCAGCCTACCAGGGCACCAAGCTTTCTTT.

The J gene is TRBJ1-2, the V gene TRBV11-1; 8 bases are shared with TRBD1. V lost 1 base and J lost 7; bases outside the gene matches: 14. The CDR3 contains 17 residues. The germline gives CDR1 SGHAT, CDR2 FQDESV (reference sequence). CDR3 in amino acids: CASSLGGQGRLLSGYTF. CDR3 in DNA: TGTGCCAGCAGCTTAGGCGGACAGGGTCGTTTGCTTAGTGGCTACACCTTC.

The V gene is TRBV12-3 or TRBV12-4, the J gene TRBJ2-7, with a weak D call TRBD1 (6 bases). The CDR3 has 15 residues. V lost 9 bases to trimming and J lost 4 bases, with 22 bases between them. In DNA form, the CDR3 reads TGTGCCAGAAGTCGACAGGCGACCGCGTTGTACGAGCAGTACTTC. This codes for CARSRQATALYEQYF.

This clone showed up many times. J is TRBJ1-4 and V is TRBV9, with 7 bases identical to TRBD1. Germline CDR1 and CDR2: SGDLS and YYNGEE. After removal of 0 bases from V and 4 bases from J, the junction contained 3 bases not matched to a gene. This CDR3 is 15 amino acids long. CDR3 sequence reads: CASSVEGTDNEKLFF. CDR3 bases: TGTGCCAGCAGCGTAGAAGGGACAGATAATGAAAAACTGTTTTTT.

The chain has TRBV24-1 and TRBJ2-1; TRBD2 aligns across 12 bases. V gave up 3 bases and J gave up 10 bases; unmatched junction bases: 12. Germline loops: CDR1 KGHDR, CDR2 SFDVKD. This CDR3 is built from 17 residues. This CDR3 is CATSDRASGRVEGEQFF. CDR3 nucleotides: TGTGCCACCAGTGATCGTGCTAGCGGGAGGGTCGAGGGCGAGCAGTTCTTC.

This clone showed up many times. The gene calls are TRBV5-6 and TRBJ2-3; D unclear. Germline loops: CDR1 SGHDT, CDR2 YYEEEE. V dropped 3 bases and J dropped 0 bases, with 5 bases sitting between them. The CDR3 is 13 amino acids. This CDR3 is CASSWQSTDTQYF. For the CDR3, the DNA is TGTGCCAGCAGCTGGCAGAGCACAGATACGCAGTATTTT.

The sample holds many counts of this clone. The rearrangement uses TRBV30 and TRBJ1-5, with 12 bases identical to TRBD1. The germline V gene has CDR1 GTSNPN and CDR2 SVGIG (reference sequence). The length of the CDR3 is 15 residues. Losses at the gene ends were 3 bases for V and 6 bases for J; bases not matched to a gene: 6. The CDR3 coding sequence is TGTGCCTGGAGCCGGGACAGGGGGCAGCTTCAGCCCCAGCATTTT. Its translation: CAWSRDRGQLQPQHF.

This clone was detected many times. This rearrangement joins TRBV20-1 to TRBJ1-4; D may be TRBD1 (6 bases). The V gene lost 3 bases and the J gene lost 4 bases, with 15 bases spanning the gap. The CDR3 consists of 15 residues. Germline V lookup: CDR1 DFQATT, CDR2 SNEGSKA (reference sequence). CDR3 nucleotides: TGCAGTGCTAGTCGGCCAGAACAGGGTAATGAAAAACTGTTTTTT. Translation gives CSASRPEQGNEKLFF.